A selection of T cell receptor beta chains follows, all from one sample in a study of radiotherapy plus CTLA-4 blockade in lung cancer. Libraries were prepared by immunoSEQ multiplex PCR; TCRdb keeps only in-frame clonotypes and omits some of them. The sample gives about 86,000 clones, 80% to 85% of which show up once; 0.82% is in the top ten. Source: peripheral blood, taken from a patient treated with radiotherapy plus ipilimumab. Receptors originate from a human donor with non-small cell lung cancer who had stable disease on radiotherapy plus ipilimumab. The CDR3 runs from the conserved cysteine through the conserved F or W. D genes are given only for firm matches.

J	D	V	CDR3
TRBJ2-3	-	TRBV6-5	CASRSPPDTQYF
TRBJ2-1	-	TRBV14	CASSPFMLTYNEQFF
TRBJ2-6	-	TRBV27	CASSLLGANVLTF
TRBJ1-1	-	TRBV7-2	CASSPTPQLNTEAFF
TRBJ1-6	-	TRBV21-1	CASSGGAGENSPLHF
TRBJ2-1	TRBD2	TRBV5-4	CASSGGLAESNEQFF
TRBJ2-1	-	TRBV21-1	CASSKGRTGRDNEQFF
TRBJ1-2	TRBD1	TRBV28	CASSFDRAQGYTF
TRBJ2-2	TRBD2	TRBV6-8	CASTFGGSNTGELFF
TRBJ1-2	-	TRBV11-1	CASSMTGPGYTF
TRBJ1-1	-	TRBV7-9	CASSPGWDEAFF
TRBJ2-4	TRBD1	TRBV5-4	CASSFRQGALNIQYF
TRBJ1-5	TRBD1	TRBV5-6	CASSLFQGAGNQPQHF
TRBJ1-5	-	TRBV18	CASSPPPRSRDWYQPQHF
TRBJ2-7	-	TRBV6-1	CASSFQPASYEQYF
TRBJ1-2	TRBD1	TRBV28	CASSLGQGVSGYTF
TRBJ2-2	TRBD1	TRBV19	CASSSPGTGGSTGELFF
TRBJ2-7	-	TRBV9	CASSVEQTTYEQYF
TRBJ1-1	-	TRBV5-1	CASSLAAANTEAFF
TRBJ1-1	-	TRBV28	CASSGRVRTEAFF
TRBJ2-1	TRBD2	TRBV18	CASSTVGLAGGQQFF
TRBJ2-7	TRBD2	TRBV6-6	CASSPAAGSEQYF
TRBJ2-3	TRBD2	TRBV5-1	CASSSAASGYTDTQYF
TRBJ1-2	-	TRBV28	CASRTGSPRTYGYTF
TRBJ2-3	-	TRBV6-1	CASSWQNTDTQYF
TRBJ2-7	TRBD1	TRBV2	CASGQGPYEQYF
TRBJ2-7	-	TRBV5-1	CASSLVAGPYEQYF
TRBJ1-2	-	TRBV6-5	CASSPTNPSNSYTF
TRBJ2-1	TRBD2	TRBV6-5	CASTLGTSGAGEQFF
TRBJ2-2	-	TRBV9	CASSVELTDPYTGELFF
TRBJ1-1	-	TRBV30	CAWSGGMNTEAFF
TRBJ2-7	TRBD1	TRBV5-5	CASSLGQGATYEQYF
TRBJ1-4	-	TRBV5-1	CASSLAGRPTNEKLFF
TRBJ2-1	-	TRBV5-4	CASSLDSQGQKVLQFF
TRBJ1-5	TRBD1	TRBV7-9	CASSRGDRVGQPQHF
TRBJ1-5	-	TRBV5-1	CASSLGSGAGNQPQHF
TRBJ2-3	-	TRBV7-2	CASITGTDTQYF
TRBJ2-1	-	TRBV15	CATSDGLHNEQFF
TRBJ1-1	-	TRBV11-2	CASSLVVGTEAFF